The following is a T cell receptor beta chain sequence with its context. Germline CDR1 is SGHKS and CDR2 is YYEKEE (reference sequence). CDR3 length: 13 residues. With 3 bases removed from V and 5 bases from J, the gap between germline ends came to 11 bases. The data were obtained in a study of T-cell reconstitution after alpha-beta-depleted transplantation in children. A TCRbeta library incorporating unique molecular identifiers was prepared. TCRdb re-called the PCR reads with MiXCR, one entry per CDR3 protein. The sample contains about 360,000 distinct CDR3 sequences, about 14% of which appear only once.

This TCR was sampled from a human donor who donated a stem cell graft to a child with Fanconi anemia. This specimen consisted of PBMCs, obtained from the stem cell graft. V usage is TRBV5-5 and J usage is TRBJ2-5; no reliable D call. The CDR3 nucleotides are TGTGCCAGCAGCTCTGACTCTTTGGAGACCCAGTACTTC. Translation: CASSSDSLETQYF. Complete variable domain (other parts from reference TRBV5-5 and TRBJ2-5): DAGVTQSPTHLIKTRGQQVTLRCSPISGHKSVSWYQQVLGQGPQFIFQYYEKEERGRGNFPDRFSARQFPNYSSELNVNALLLGDSALYLCASSSDSLETQYFGPGTRLLVL.